A selection of T cell receptor beta chains follows, all from one sample in a study of CD8 T cells in Susac syndrome. From the immunoSEQ multiplex PCR reads, TCRdb called clonotypes with MiXCR, one entry per CDR3 protein. Among fewer than 150,000 distinct CDR3 sequences listed, 91% were seen once. The sample was CD8+ T cells from PBMCs. Every receptor here comes from a human donor with multiple sclerosis. Each CDR3 is given with its conserved first and last residue. The order of the fields is D gene, V gene, J gene, CDR3 protein, CDR3 DNA. A D gene is named only where the DNA matches it firmly.

NA	TRBV7-9	TRBJ2-5	CASSPGDETQYF	TGTGCCAGCAGCCCGGGGGACGAGACCCAGTACTTC
NA	TRBV10-3	TRBJ2-3	CAISVPHGDGTDTQYF	TGTGCCATCAGTGTGCCGCACGGGGATGGAACAGATACGCAGTATTTT
NA	TRBV7-2	TRBJ2-5	CASSLVAGTKETQYF	TGTGCCAGCAGCTTAGTGGCGGGGACCAAGGAGACCCAGTACTTC
TRBD1	TRBV6-5	TRBJ2-6	CASSYSTGGEGPGANVLTF	TGTGCCAGCAGTTACTCGACAGGGGGCGAAGGACCTGGGGCCAACGTCCTGACTTTC
NA	TRBV5-6	TRBJ1-1	CASSLAGRMNTEAFF	TGTGCCAGCAGCTTGGCGGGACGGATGAACACTGAAGCTTTCTTT
TRBD2	TRBV9	TRBJ2-1	CASSVLGGNDEQFF	TGTGCCAGCAGCGTATTGGGAGGGAACGATGAGCAGTTCTTC
TRBD2	TRBV28	TRBJ2-2	CASSLLAGADTGELFF	TGTGCCAGCAGTTTATTAGCGGGAGCGGATACCGGGGAGCTGTTTTTT
NA	TRBV7-9	TRBJ2-7	CASSLAEYEQYF	TGTGCCAGCAGCTTAGCAGAGTACGAGCAGTACTTC
TRBD1	TRBV28	TRBJ1-1	CASSYTGATEAFF	TGTGCCAGCAGTTACACAGGGGCCACTGAAGCTTTCTTT
NA	TRBV28	TRBJ2-5	CASSLSGEGTQYF	TGTGCCAGCAGTTTATCGGGAGAGGGGACCCAGTACTTC
NA	TRBV4-3	TRBJ1-6	CASSPGDGPLHF	TGCGCCAGCAGCCCGGGTGATGGACCCCTCCACTTT
TRBD1	TRBV15	TRBJ2-2	CATTHGQANTGELFF	TGTGCCACCACCCATGGACAGGCGAACACCGGGGAGCTGTTTTTT
NA	TRBV19	TRBJ2-2	CASKNRAGELFF	TGTGCCAGTAAGAATCGGGCCGGGGAGCTGTTTTTT
NA	TRBV5-1	TRBJ2-1	CASSDGGYNEQFF	TGCGCCAGCAGCGACGGGGGCTACAATGAGCAGTTCTTC
NA	TRBV11-2	TRBJ2-7	CASSLELSERYEQYF	TGTGCCAGCAGCTTAGAACTGTCGGAGCGATACGAGCAGTACTTC
NA	TRBV19	TRBJ2-2	CASSILGGGGELFF	TGTGCCAGTAGTATCCTTGGGGGCGGCGGGGAGCTGTTTTTT
TRBD2	TRBV9	TRBJ2-6	CASSVAGVGANVLTF	TGTGCCAGCAGCGTCGCGGGGGTCGGGGCCAACGTCCTGACTTTC
TRBD1	TRBV20-1	TRBJ1-2	CSARGVGSGTGDYGYTF	TGCAGTGCTAGAGGAGTAGGGTCCGGGACAGGGGATTATGGCTACACCTTC
TRBD2	TRBV5-6	TRBJ2-1	CASSLAIAGDSAEQFF	TGTGCCAGCAGCTTGGCGATAGCGGGAGACTCCGCTGAGCAGTTCTTC
NA	TRBV7-2	TRBJ2-7	CASSLGLASSYEQYF	TGTGCCAGCAGCTTAGGGCTAGCGTCGTCCTACGAGCAGTACTTC
TRBD1	TRBV30	TRBJ2-7	CAGTVGYEQYF	TGTGCCGGGACAGTTGGTTACGAGCAGTACTTC
TRBD2	TRBV29-1	TRBJ2-1	CSSTSGRAYNEQFF	TGCAGCTCGACTAGCGGACGCGCTTACAATGAGCAGTTCTTC
NA	TRBV27	TRBJ2-5	CASSPNLLLGAQYF	TGTGCCAGCAGCCCCAATCTTTTGTTGGGGGCCCAGTACTTC